The rows below give T cell receptor beta chains drawn from one sample of a study of vaccination effects on CD4 cells after COVID-19. These receptors' antigens are unknown. The method was immunoSEQ multiplex PCR; TCRdb's version includes in-frame clones alone and lacks a portion of them. The table records under 65,000 clones, more than 75% of them present only once. Sample: CD4+ T cells from PBMCs cultured with HIV peptides, taken before COVID-19 vaccination. The receptor set was obtained from a human donor who had a prior SARS-CoV-2 infection. Both conserved end residues are part of each CDR3. The order of the fields is V gene, J gene, D gene, clone size, CDR3 DNA, CDR3 protein. A D gene is named only where the DNA matches it firmly. Size is stated for part of the rows, as once, few or many counts, or as a class when the clone is expanded.

TRBV5-1	TRBJ2-3	NA	NA	TGCGCCAGCAGCCCGGGCTCGGGGGTCCCAGATACGCAGTATTTT	CASSPGSGVPDTQYF
TRBV7-9	TRBJ2-1	TRBD2	once	TGTGCCAGCAGCCATACGGGTAGCGGGAGGGCCGGGTCCTACAATGAGCAGTTCTTC	CASSHTGSGRAGSYNEQFF
TRBV2	TRBJ2-7	TRBD2	once	TGTGCCAGCAGTGAAGCGCGGGGGTTCGAGCAGTACTTC	CASSEARGFEQYF
TRBV5-4	TRBJ2-3	TRBD1	NA	TGTGCCAGCAGCTTGGCTCTACAGGGGAACACAGATACGCAGTATTTT	CASSLALQGNTDTQYF
TRBV24-1	TRBJ2-7	TRBD1	NA	TGTGCCACCAGTGACCCTAGACAGGGAGTCGGCGAGCAGTACTTC	CATSDPRQGVGEQYF
TRBV10-3	TRBJ2-5	TRBD1	NA	TGTGCCATCAGTGCCGCCGGGACAGGTCAAGAGACCCAGTACTTC	CAISAAGTGQETQYF
TRBV2	TRBJ2-7	NA	NA	TGTGCCAGCAGCGAGGTGAGCGAGCAGTACTTC	CASSEVSEQYF
TRBV2	TRBJ1-2	NA	few	TGTGCCAGCAGTGAGCGCTGGGGAAACTATGGCTACACCTTC	CASSERWGNYGYTF
TRBV7-2	TRBJ1-1	NA	NA	TGTGCCAGCAGCAAAAGCTCCCCGAACACTGAAGCTTTCTTT	CASSKSSPNTEAFF
TRBV7-3	TRBJ1-2	NA	NA	TGTGCCAGCAGCTTAACATTACAGGGAGATGGCTACACCTTC	CASSLTLQGDGYTF
TRBV6-5	TRBJ2-3	NA	NA	TGTGCCAGCAGTTACGTCGGGACGTCTAGCACAGATACGCAGTATTTT	CASSYVGTSSTDTQYF
TRBV3-1/TRBV3-2	TRBJ1-6	NA	NA	TGTGCCAGCAGCCAGCAACAGGGTGGTCATTCACCCCTCCACTTT	CASSQQQGGHSPLHF
TRBV9	TRBJ2-1	NA	NA	TGTGCCAGCACCCCAGGGGGGGGAACCTACAATGAGCAGTTCTTC	CASTPGGGTYNEQFF
TRBV23-1	TRBJ2-1	NA	NA	TGCGCCAGCAGAAAACACAATGAGCAGTTCTTC	CASRKHNEQFF
TRBV4-1	TRBJ2-5	TRBD1	NA	TGCGCCAGCAGCCGAGGGGCCCGACAGGGTCAAGAGACCCAGTACTTC	CASSRGARQGQETQYF
TRBV7-9	TRBJ2-2	NA	once	TGTGCCAGCAGCTTAGGCAGTCCCGGGGAGCTGTTTTTT	CASSLGSPGELFF
TRBV11-2	TRBJ2-7	NA	NA	TGTGCCAGCAGCCCATTAAGCGCCAGCGACTACGAGCAGTACTTC	CASSPLSASDYEQYF
TRBV10-3	TRBJ2-7	NA	few	TGTGCCATCAGTTACAGTGGGGGGCAGTCCTACGAGCAGTACTTC	CAISYSGGQSYEQYF
TRBV18	TRBJ2-3	NA	NA	TGTGCCAGCTCACCCGGACTTTCTCTCCGAGACAGGAGCACAGATACGCAGTATTTT	CASSPGLSLRDRSTDTQYF
TRBV18	TRBJ2-7	TRBD1	few	TGTGCCAGCTCCACAGGGGCCCTCTCCTACGAGCAGTACTTC	CASSTGALSYEQYF
TRBV3-1/TRBV3-2	TRBJ2-7	NA	NA	TGTGCCAGCAGCGCTCACCACAGAGAGCAGTACTTC	CASSAHHREQYF
TRBV3-1/TRBV3-2	TRBJ2-3	NA	NA	TGTGCCAGCAGCCAAGGGACTCCTTATACGCAGTATTTT	CASSQGTPYTQYF
TRBV5-4	TRBJ1-6	NA	NA	TGTGCCAGCAGGGCGGGCGTCGGGCGGGGTCCTGATAATTCACCCCTCCACTTT	CASRAGVGRGPDNSPLHF
TRBV6-5	TRBJ2-2	NA	NA	TGTGCCAGCAGTTTCCGAATCCCCGGGGAGCTGTTTTTT	CASSFRIPGELFF
TRBV18	TRBJ2-1	TRBD2	NA	TGTGCCAGCTCACCAAATCCCGGGACTATAAAATACAATGAGCAGTTCTTC	CASSPNPGTIKYNEQFF
TRBV5-5	TRBJ1-6	NA	NA	TGTGCCAGCAGCATAGGACTGCATTCACCCCTCCACTTT	CASSIGLHSPLHF
TRBV5-8	TRBJ1-3	NA	NA	TGTGCCAGCAGCTTGGTCGTAGGGTCCTCTGGAAACACCATATATTTT	CASSLVVGSSGNTIYF
TRBV12-5	TRBJ1-1	NA	NA	TGTGCTAGTGGTTTGGTAGTCAGTATTGACATGAACACTGAAGCTTTCTTT	CASGLVVSIDMNTEAFF
TRBV9	TRBJ1-3	TRBD1	once	TGTGCCAGCAGCGGACGCCGACAGGGGATCGCTGGAAACACCATATATTTT	CASSGRRQGIAGNTIYF
TRBV9	TRBJ2-1	NA	NA	TGTGCCAGCAGCGTCGGGGGGCACTACAATGAGCAGTTCTTC	CASSVGGHYNEQFF
TRBV7-8	TRBJ2-5	TRBD2	once	TGTGCCAGCAGCTCAGTGGTGTTTAGCGGGGTAGATTCAGAGACCCAGTACTTC	CASSSVVFSGVDSETQYF
TRBV5-1	TRBJ2-2	TRBD1	NA	TGCGCCAGCAGTTGGGGGACAGAGAACACCGGGGAGCTGTTTTTT	CASSWGTENTGELFF
TRBV7-2	TRBJ1-5	NA	NA	TGTGCCAGCAGCTCGGACATGGCGCATCAGCCCCAGCATTTT	CASSSDMAHQPQHF
TRBV2	TRBJ1-4	NA	NA	TGTGCCAGCAGTGGGGAGGGCGAAAAACTGTTTTTT	CASSGEGEKLFF
TRBV6-6	TRBJ1-1	NA	NA	TGTGCCAGCGAAGGGGCAAAGGGAAAATTTTTCTTT	CASEGAKGKFFF
TRBV3-1/TRBV3-2	TRBJ2-1	NA	NA	TGTGCCAGCAGCCAAACCTACAATGAGCAGTTCTTC	CASSQTYNEQFF
TRBV4-2	TRBJ1-3	NA	NA	TGTGCCAGCGCGAACTCTGGAAACACCATATATTTT	CASANSGNTIYF
TRBV7-9	TRBJ1-2	NA	few	TGTGCCAGCAGCTTAAGTTTCAACACTGGCTACACCTTC	CASSLSFNTGYTF
TRBV2	TRBJ1-1	NA	NA	TGTGCCAGCAGTGCGACATACGCGAAGGGCGAAGCTTTCTTT	CASSATYAKGEAFF
TRBV9	TRBJ2-3	TRBD2	NA	TGTGCCAGCAGCGTGGCGGGGGGCAGCCTTGAAGATACGCAGTATTTT	CASSVAGGSLEDTQYF
TRBV30	TRBJ1-5	TRBD1	NA	TGTGCCTGGAGTGTACAAGGAGGGGGCTATCAGCCCCAGCATTTT	CAWSVQGGGYQPQHF
TRBV9	TRBJ2-1	TRBD1	NA	TGTGCCAGCAGCGTAGCTTTTGACAGGGGTTCCTACAATGAGCAGTTCTTC	CASSVAFDRGSYNEQFF
TRBV7-9	TRBJ2-1	TRBD2	few	TGTGCCAGCAGCTTCGGCCTAGCGGACTCCTACAATGAGCAGTTCTTC	CASSFGLADSYNEQFF
TRBV5-4	TRBJ2-3	TRBD2	once	TGTGCCAGCAGCCCAGACTCTAGCGGGCGCACAGATACGCAGTATTTT	CASSPDSSGRTDTQYF
TRBV27	TRBJ2-7	NA	NA	TGTGCCAGCAGTTCAGAGATGGGGGGCGAGCAGTACTTC	CASSSEMGGEQYF
TRBV5-1	TRBJ2-1	TRBD2	NA	TGCGCCAGCAGCTCAAGCGGGGGGGGCTACAATGAGCAGTTCTTC	CASSSSGGGYNEQFF
TRBV5-4	TRBJ1-6	TRBD1	NA	TGTGCCAGCAGCTACGGACAGGGGGATTCACCCCTCCACTTT	CASSYGQGDSPLHF
TRBV5-1	TRBJ2-3	TRBD1	NA	TGCGCCAGCAGCGGAAGACAGGGTTCAGATACGCAGTATTTT	CASSGRQGSDTQYF
TRBV2	TRBJ2-1	NA	NA	TGTGCCAGCAGCCCCGGGGTGTACAATGAGCAGTTCTTC	CASSPGVYNEQFF
TRBV5-6	TRBJ2-5	NA	NA	TGTGCCAGCAGCTTGGGCTTTGCCGCAGGGGAAGAGACCCAGTACTTC	CASSLGFAAGEETQYF
TRBV4-1	TRBJ2-5	TRBD2	NA	TGCGCCAGCAGCCCGCGGGGACTAGCGGGAGGAGAGACCCAGTACTTC	CASSPRGLAGGETQYF
TRBV7-9	TRBJ2-7	NA	NA	TGTGCCAGCAGCGTTGCCCCCCAGGAGCAGTACTTC	CASSVAPQEQYF
TRBV14	TRBJ2-1	TRBD2	NA	TGTGCCAGCAGCCCGTCTATCTTTTTCAAAGGGGGACTAGCGGGAGCAAATGAGCAGTTCTTC	CASSPSIFFKGGLAGANEQFF
TRBV5-6	TRBJ1-2	TRBD1	NA	TGTGCCAGCAGCTTGGACAGGGGAGGGCGAAGGGGCTACACCTTC	CASSLDRGGRRGYTF
TRBV5-4	TRBJ1-2	TRBD1	NA	TGTGCCAGCAGCCCCTGGGACAGGAGAAACTATGGCTACACCTTC	CASSPWDRRNYGYTF
TRBV7-3	TRBJ2-2	NA	NA	TGTGCCAGCAGCTCCGGGACATCGAACACCGGGGAGCTGTTTTTT	CASSSGTSNTGELFF
TRBV18	TRBJ1-2	TRBD1	few	TGTGCCAGCTCCCCGGTCGGGACAGAGCTCTTCTATGGCTACACCTTC	CASSPVGTELFYGYTF
TRBV5-1	TRBJ2-3	NA	NA	TGCGCCAGCAGCTTGGAAGGGCGAACAGATACGCAGTATTTT	CASSLEGRTDTQYF
TRBV5-4	TRBJ2-7	NA	NA	TGTGCCAGCAGCTCCTCCTACGAGCAGTACTTC	CASSSSYEQYF